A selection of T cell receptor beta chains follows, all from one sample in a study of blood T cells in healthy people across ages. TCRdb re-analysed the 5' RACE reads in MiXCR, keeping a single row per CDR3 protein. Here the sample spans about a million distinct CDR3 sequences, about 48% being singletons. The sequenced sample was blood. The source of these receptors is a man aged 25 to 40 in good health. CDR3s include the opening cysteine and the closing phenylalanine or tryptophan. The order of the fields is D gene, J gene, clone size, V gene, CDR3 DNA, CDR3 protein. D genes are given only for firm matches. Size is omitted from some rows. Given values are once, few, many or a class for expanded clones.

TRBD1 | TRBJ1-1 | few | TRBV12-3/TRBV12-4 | TGTGCCAGCAGTGTAGGGGACAGCCGGGGCGGTTTCTTT | CASSVGDSRGGFF
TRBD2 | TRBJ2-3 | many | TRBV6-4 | TGTGCCAGCAGTTCTGGGACTAGAGGTCACACAGATACGCAGTATTTT | CASSSGTRGHTDTQYF
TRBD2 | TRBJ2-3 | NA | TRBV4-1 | TGCGCCAGCAGCCAAGAACGGGGGGGCCATACAGATACGCAGTATTTT | CASSQERGGHTDTQYF
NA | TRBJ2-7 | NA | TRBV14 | TGTGCCAGCAGCGAATTGGCAGTCTCCTACGAGCAGTACTTC | CASSELAVSYEQYF
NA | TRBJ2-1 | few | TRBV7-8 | TGTGCCAGCAGCTTAGCGGGGGTGGGTTACAATGAGCAGTTCTTC | CASSLAGVGYNEQFF
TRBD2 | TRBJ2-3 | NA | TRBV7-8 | TGTGCCAGCAGCTTATCCCTCCGCGGGGGGGCGGGCACAGATACGCAGTATTTT | CASSLSLRGGAGTDTQYF
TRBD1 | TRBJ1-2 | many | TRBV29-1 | TGCAGCGTTCCGCAGGGGGGGGCTAACTATGGCTACACCTTC | CSVPQGGANYGYTF
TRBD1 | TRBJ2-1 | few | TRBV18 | TGTGCCAGCTCCCTGGGGACAGGCCGATACAATGAGCAGTTCTTC | CASSLGTGRYNEQFF
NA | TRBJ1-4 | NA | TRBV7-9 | TGTGCCAGCAGCTTGCCGGGACTGACAAATGAAAAACTGTTTTTT | CASSLPGLTNEKLFF
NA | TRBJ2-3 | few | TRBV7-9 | TGTGCCAGCAGCTTAGCGAGGGAAGTTTGGTATTTT | CASSLAREVWYF
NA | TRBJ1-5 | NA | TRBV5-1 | TGCGCCAGCAGCTTTTCAGTGACAGGACCGCATCAGCCCCAGCATTTT | CASSFSVTGPHQPQHF
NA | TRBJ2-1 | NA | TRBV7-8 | TGTGCCAGCAGCAACCGGGCGGGGCCCTACAATGAGCAGTTCTTC | CASSNRAGPYNEQFF